A selection of T cell receptor beta chains follows, all from one sample in a study of blood T cell repertoires in COVID-19. Clones were sequenced by immunoSEQ multiplex PCR, and TCRdb holds only the in-frame ones, with some missing. The sample holds 120,000 to 150,000 clones, 75% to 85% seen once. Sequencing was performed on peripheral blood. Receptors were obtained from a man aged 55 to 70 with acute or convalescent COVID-19. CDR3s include the opening cysteine and the closing phenylalanine or tryptophan. The D gene is left open where the match is weak. Clone size, where shown, is once, few, many, or a class for clones that have expanded.

d_call clone_size j_call v_call cdr3_nt cdr3_aa
- - TRBJ1-5 TRBV30 TGTGCCTGGAGTGTAGGCGGCGTCCAAACGGGCAATCAGCCCCAGCATTTT CAWSVGGVQTGNQPQHF
TRBD2 - TRBJ2-1 TRBV6-5 TGTGCCAGCAGTTACTCGGGACTAGCGGGAGGTGAGCAGTTCTTC CASSYSGLAGGEQFF
TRBD1 - TRBJ1-3 TRBV15 TGTGCCACCAGCAGAACAAATGGACAGGCTGGAAACACCATATATTTT CATSRTNGQAGNTIYF
- few TRBJ2-1 TRBV29-1 TGCAGCGTCGATGGGACTCTGGCCTACAATGAGCAGTTCTTC CSVDGTLAYNEQFF
TRBD1 few TRBJ1-1 TRBV24-1 TGTGCCACCAGTGATTTGTTAGGGGGCCGGAAGAACACTGAAGCTTTCTTT CATSDLLGGRKNTEAFF
TRBD1 - TRBJ2-1 TRBV18 TGTGCCAGCTCACCACAACAGGGGTACAATGAGCAGTTCTTC CASSPQQGYNEQFF
TRBD2 - TRBJ2-7 TRBV6-6 TGTGCCACCATGGCGGGGGTCGAGCAGTACTTC CATMAGVEQYF
- - TRBJ1-3 TRBV24-1 TGTGCCACCAGTGATGGGGCAGACTCTGGAAACACCATATATTTT CATSDGADSGNTIYF
- - TRBJ1-2 TRBV9 TGTGCCAGCAGCCGATCCCATACGGGGGGCTACACCTTC CASSRSHTGGYTF
TRBD1 - TRBJ1-5 TRBV2 TGTGCCAGCAGGGGGACAGGGGGCAATCAGCCCCAGCATTTT CASRGTGGNQPQHF
TRBD1 - TRBJ2-1 TRBV5-4 TGTGCCAGCAGCGCGACAGGGGGGGGAGAGCAGTTCTTC CASSATGGGEQFF
- - TRBJ2-1 TRBV30 TGTGCCTGGAGTGAAGGGAGGGGGTACAATGAGCAGTTCTTC CAWSEGRGYNEQFF
- - TRBJ1-6 TRBV4-1 TGCGCCAGCAGCGATAGCTCCTATAATTCACCCCTCCACTTT CASSDSSYNSPLHF
- - TRBJ2-5 TRBV24-1 TGTGCCACCAGTGATTCTAGCTTGGAGACCCAGTACTTC CATSDSSLETQYF
- - TRBJ2-3 TRBV5-1 TGCGCCAGCAGCAGAAGACAGGCTTCCACAGATACGCAGTATTTT CASSRRQASTDTQYF
- - TRBJ1-2 TRBV6-4 TGTGCCAGCAGTAAGGCACAGGACTATGGCTACACCTTC CASSKAQDYGYTF
- - TRBJ1-3 TRBV7-2 TGTGCCAGCAGCTTACCTACCCTCGGGTATAACAGGGACACCATATATTTT CASSLPTLGYNRDTIYF
TRBD2 few TRBJ2-1 TRBV27 TGTGCCAGCAGTCCACTAGCGGGAGGAGGTAATGAGCAGTTCTTC CASSPLAGGGNEQFF
- - TRBJ2-1 TRBV7-6 TGTGCCAGCAGCCCAGGACTAAGGAATGAGCAGTTCTTC CASSPGLRNEQFF
TRBD2 - TRBJ2-3 TRBV28 TGTGCCAGCAGTCTCAGCGGGAGCAGGTTAGATACGCAGTATTTT CASSLSGSRLDTQYF
- few TRBJ2-3 TRBV27 TGTGCCAGCAGCTGGTATCGGAGCACAGATACGCAGTATTTT CASSWYRSTDTQYF
- few TRBJ2-2 TRBV6-1 TGTGCCAGCAGCTTGGACTACACGGGGGGGGAGCTGTTTTTT CASSLDYTGGELFF
- - TRBJ2-3 TRBV7-2 TGTGCCAGCAGCTTAATGGGCCCCACAGATACGCAGTATTTT CASSLMGPTDTQYF
- - TRBJ2-2 TRBV3-1/TRBV3-2 TGTGCCAGCAGCCAAGGGCTAGGGGGGGGCACCGGGGAGCTGTTTTTT CASSQGLGGGTGELFF
TRBD1 - TRBJ2-7 TRBV28 TGTGCCAGCAGTCCCCCCCTGCGGACAGGGCACTCCTACGAGCAGTACTTC CASSPPLRTGHSYEQYF
TRBD1 - TRBJ1-2 TRBV27 TGTGCCAGCAGTTTATCCGGGACAGGGGGCCACTATGGCTACACCTTC CASSLSGTGGHYGYTF
TRBD2 - TRBJ2-7 TRBV4-1 TGCGCCAGCAGCCCCTTGGTAGCGGGAGCCCACGAGCAGTACTTC CASSPLVAGAHEQYF
TRBD2 - TRBJ2-5 TRBV7-9 TGTGCCAGCAGCTTAGATTCGCTAGCGGTCTACCAAGAGACCCAGTACTTC CASSLDSLAVYQETQYF
TRBD1 - TRBJ2-1 TRBV5-6 TGTGCCAGCAGACCGACAGGGGAGTCCTCCTACAATGAGCAGTTCTTC CASRPTGESSYNEQFF
- few TRBJ1-4 TRBV6-1 TGTGCCAGCAGTGAAAGGAAGTCCCAGGGTGAAAAACTGTTTTTT CASSERKSQGEKLFF
TRBD2 once TRBJ2-3 TRBV18 TGTGCCAGCTCACCACAGACTAGCGGGAGTAGGGATACGCAGTATTTT CASSPQTSGSRDTQYF
- - TRBJ1-4 TRBV28 TGTGCCAGCTCTCCCCATGAAAAACTGTTTTTT CASSPHEKLFF
TRBD1 - TRBJ2-2 TRBV2 TGTGCCACCCAGATCAGGGGGCCAACAAACACCGGGGAGCTGTTTTTT CATQIRGPTNTGELFF
- - TRBJ1-1 TRBV20-1 TGCAGTGCTAGTCTCCTCGACACTGAAGCTTTCTTT CSASLLDTEAFF